This T cell receptor (beta chain) was profiled in a study of post-analysis software for immune sequencing data. In the study overall: Progressive-relapsing, secondary progressive and relapsing-remitting multiple sclerosis were among the disease courses included.

This clonotype was seen more than once but under ten times. Its matching antigen is unknown. Unique molecular identifiers were built into the TCR beta cDNA libraries. One entry per CDR3 protein, called by TCRdb with MiXCR from the PCR reads. The sample yields about 460,000 distinct CDR3 sequences, around 40% seen once. Study-wide results and caveats: When compared against controls, multiple sclerosis patients showed significantly lower normalized Chao1 diversity. About five TRBV segments, including TRBV5-6, TRBV5-1 and TRBV20-1, were more frequent in patients than controls.

Germline V gene sequence: CDR1 MNHEY, CDR2 SMNVEV (reference sequence). V trimming: 5 bases; J trimming: 6 bases; junction bases outside the gene matches: 9. The CDR3 loop spans 14 amino acids. The origin of this receptor is a girl between 5 and 17 years old with multiple sclerosis. The sample comprised blood. J is TRBJ1-2 and V is TRBV27; 7 bases agree with TRBD1. The CDR3 nucleotides are TGTGCCAGCAGTGCACACAGGGGCATGGATGGCTACACCTTC. Encoded protein: CASSAHRGMDGYTF.